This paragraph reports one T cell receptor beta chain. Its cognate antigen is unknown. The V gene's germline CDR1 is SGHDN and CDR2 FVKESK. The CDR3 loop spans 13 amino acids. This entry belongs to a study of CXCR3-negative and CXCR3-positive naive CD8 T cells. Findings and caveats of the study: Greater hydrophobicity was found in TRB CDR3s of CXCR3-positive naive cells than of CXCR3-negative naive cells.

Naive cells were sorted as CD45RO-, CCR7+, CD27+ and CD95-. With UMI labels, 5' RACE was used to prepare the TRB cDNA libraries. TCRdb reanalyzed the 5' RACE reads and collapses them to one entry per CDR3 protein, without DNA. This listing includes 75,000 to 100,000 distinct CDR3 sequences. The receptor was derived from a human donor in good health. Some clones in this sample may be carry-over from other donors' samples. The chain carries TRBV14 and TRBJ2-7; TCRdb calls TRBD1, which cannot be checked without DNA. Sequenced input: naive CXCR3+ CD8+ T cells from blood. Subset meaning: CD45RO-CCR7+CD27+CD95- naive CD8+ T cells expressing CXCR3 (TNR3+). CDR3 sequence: CASSPNRVLGQYF.